These 21 T cell receptor beta chains originate from one sample sequenced in a study of T cell clonality in common variable immunodeficiency. The method was immunoSEQ multiplex PCR; TCRdb's version includes in-frame clones alone and lacks a portion of them. The data show tens of thousands of clones, with none appearing a single time. The sequencing sample was made of peripheral blood mononuclear cells. The receptors were sampled from a person aged 18 to 75 in good health.

This clone was recorded many times. The observed sequence ends 3 residues before the CDR3 terminus, with the missing tail filled in from the germline J gene. The chain joins TRBV20-1 to TRBJ2-7; TRBD1 might be the D (5 bases). CDR3 length: 13 residues. Germline V gene data show CDR1 as DFQATT and CDR2 as SNEGSKA (reference sequence). V lost 1 base and J 6 bases, leaving 13 bases between the germline ends. The sequenced CDR3 bases are TGCAGTGCTAGAGTGGAAACAGGAACCGAG. Translation gives CSARVETGTE. The complete CDR3 reads CSARVETGTEQYF.

This clone was counted at least ten times. The read finishes 3 residues shy of the CDR3 end, and the germline J gene is used to complete it. This sequence joins TRBV6-1 and TRBJ1-6; TRBD1 aligns across 8 bases. This CDR3 region has 15 residues. Losses at the gene ends were 2 bases for V and 7 bases for J; bases not matched to a gene: 4. Germline V lookup: CDR1 MNHNS, CDR2 SASEGT. CDR3 bases read: TGTGCCAGCAGTGAAAAGGGGACAGGAAATTCACCC. Amino acid sequence: CASSEKGTGNSP. The whole CDR3 protein reads CASSEKGTGNSPLHF.

In its sample, this clone was seen many times. The CDR3 protein is CASSMGAGGSYEQYF. Partial CDR3 DNA: TGTGCCAGTAGTATGGGAGCAGGGGGGTCCTACGAG. The chain recombines TRBV19 with TRBJ2-7, with TRBD1 as a possible D gene (7 bases). The read gets to within 3 residues of the CDR3 end, and the germline J gene fills in the rest. The V and J ends lost 3 bases and 1 base respectively, with 13 bases between them. The CDR3 is 15 amino acids. The germline gives CDR1 LNHDA, CDR2 SQIVND (reference sequence). Full variable domain (outside the CDR3, taken from reference TRBV19 and TRBJ2-7): DGGITQSPKYLFRKEGQNVTLSCEQNLNHDAMYWYRQDPGQGLRLIYYSQIVNDFQKGDIAEGYSVSREKKESFPLTVTSAQKNPTAFYLCASSMGAGGSYEQYFGPGTRLTVT.

This clone was seen ten or more times. The CDR3 end lies 3 residues beyond the end of the read and is filled in from the germline J gene. The sample carries other DNA sequences with the same CDR3. This rearrangement joins TRBV18 to TRBJ1-2, with 8 bases lining up with TRBD1. The CDR3 is made up of 14 amino acids. The germline V gene has CDR1 KGHSH and CDR2 LQKENI. The part of the CDR3 DNA that was read is TGTGCCAGCTCACTCCAGGGGGCGGATAGAAGC. Protein product: CASSLQGADRS. The whole CDR3 protein is CASSLQGADRSYTF.

Note on this clone: The sequenced fragment ends 3 residues before the CDR3 boundary, so the rest is inferred from the germline J gene. V is TRBV18 and J is TRBJ2-3; 10 bases match TRBD1. Germline-derived CDR1 and CDR2 are KGHSH and LQKENI. This CDR3 contains 17 residues. CDR3 sequence: CASSPSGTGALHQPQYF. Partial CDR3 DNA: TGTGCCAGCTCACCGTCCGGGACAGGGGCCCTTCATCAGCCG.

The sample holds many counts of this clone. The read finishes 3 residues shy of the CDR3 end, and the germline J gene is used to complete it. The rearrangement uses TRBV20-1 and TRBJ2-7; possibly TRBD1 for D (6 bases). The CDR3 consists of 15 residues. Germline assignment: CDR1 DFQATT and CDR2 SNEGSKA (reference sequence). V was trimmed by 6 bases and J by 3 bases, leaving 21 bases between them. Partial CDR3 DNA: TGCAGTGCGAACTCTAGGACAGCCCAAAACTACGAG. Its translation: CSANSRTAQNYE. Given in full, the CDR3 is CSANSRTAQNYEQYF.

This clone was found a few times. The CDR3 end is not reached by the read, which stops 3 residues before it; the germline J gene fills it in. This chain uses TRBV7-9 with TRBJ1-1; the match to TRBD1 covers 7 bases. CDR1 and CDR2 from the germline V gene are SEHNR and FQNEAQ (reference sequence). This CDR3 spans 14 amino acids. The DNA read from the CDR3 is TGTGCCAGCGGAGGGGGACAGAGGTCTAGTTGG. It is translated as CASGGGQRSSW. The CDR3 reads in full as CASGGGQRSSWAFF.

This clone was seen at least ten times. Read coverage stops 3 residues before the CDR3 terminus; the germline J gene supplies the remainder. The chain links TRBV29-1 to TRBJ2-7; unclear D gene. The CDR3 sequence is 10 residues long. V lost 2 bases to trimming and J lost 4 bases, with 3 bases between them. Per the germline V gene, CDR1 is SQVTM and CDR2 is ANQGSEA. The DNA read from the CDR3 is TGCAGCGTTGAACAGTACGAG. Protein product: CSVEQYE. The whole CDR3 sequence is CSVEQYEQYF.

In this sample, this clone turned up many times. The read finishes 3 residues shy of the CDR3 end, and the germline J gene is used to complete it. This chain links TRBV6-2 or TRBV6-3 with TRBJ2-5; 14 positions agree with TRBD2. The CDR3 totals 15 residues. Germline V lookup: CDR1 MNHEY, CDR2 SVGEGT. V shed 6 bases and J 4 bases; nucleotides not matched to a gene: 4. The CDR3 sequence is CASRGTSGSRETQYF. The covered CDR3 bases are TGTGCCAGCAGGGGGACTAGCGGGAGCAGAGAGACC.

This clone was observed many times. The sequence runs out 3 residues before the end of the CDR3; the remainder is reconstructed from the germline J gene. The chain is built from TRBV28 and TRBJ1-3; D call uncertain. This CDR3 spans 13 amino acids. Germline V lookup: CDR1 MDHEN, CDR2 SYDVKM. V lost 6 bases and J lost 3, with 9 bases in between. Here the CDR3 reads CASSPRGGNTIYF. CDR3 DNA, as far as it was read: TGTGCCAGCAGCCCCCGGGGTGGAAACACC.

This clone was recorded many times. Read data end 3 residues before the CDR3 end; the end is taken from the germline J gene. The V gene is TRBV4-1, the J gene TRBJ2-1; D ambiguous. The V gene's germline CDR1 is MGHRA and CDR2 YSYEKL. The ends were cut back, 6 bases at V and 4 bases at J, with 16 bases in the middle. The CDR3 is 15 residues long. The CDR3 loop is CASSRSVLTYNEQFF. The DNA read from the CDR3 is TGCGCCAGCAGTAGATCGGTCCTAACTTACAATGAG.

About this clone itself: Read coverage stops 3 residues before the CDR3 terminus; the germline J gene supplies the remainder. The chain uses TRBV6-1 and TRBJ1-5; tentative D call: TRBD1 (5 bases). The V gene's germline CDR1 is MNHNS and CDR2 SASEGT. V was cut by 0 bases and J by 7 bases, with 10 bases left in between. This CDR3 region has 14 residues. Incomplete CDR3 DNA: TGTGCCAGCAGTGAAGCGCGGGGGAAGCAGCCC. As protein: CASSEARGKQP. The whole CDR3 protein reads CASSEARGKQPQHF.

This clone was seen repeatedly, ten times or more. The CDR3 is cut off 3 residues early in the read; its end comes from the germline J gene. The chain joins TRBV7-2 to TRBJ2-5; TRBD1 might be the D (6 bases). Trimming took 7 bases from V and 5 from J, leaving 20 bases between them. This CDR3 contains 15 residues. Germline V gene lookup returns CDR1 SGHTA and CDR2 FQGNSA. This chain's CDR3 is CASTRTTGTWETQYF. Partial CDR3 DNA: TGTGCCAGCACCCGAACTACAGGGACCTGGGAGACC.

This clone was detected a few times. The read terminates 3 residues ahead of where the CDR3 ends, so the germline J gene completes it. The rearrangement uses TRBV7-6 and TRBJ2-1; D ambiguous. This CDR3 comprises 15 residues. The germline gives CDR1 SGHVS, CDR2 FNYEAQ. V dropped 3 bases and J dropped 5 bases, with 14 bases sitting between them. The chain's CDR3 is CASSFFGSWNNEQFF. The CDR3 bases that were read are TGTGCCAGCAGCTTTTTCGGGTCTTGGAACAATGAG.

This clone was detected ten times or more. The DNA ends 3 residues before the CDR3 does, and the rest of the CDR3 is filled in from the germline J gene. This rearrangement joins TRBV9 to TRBJ1-3, with TRBD1 matching over 12 bases. The ends lost 3 bases at V and 8 bases at J; junction bases unmatched: 6. This CDR3 is built from 15 residues. CDR1 and CDR2 (germline): SGDLS, YYNGEE. CDR3 DNA, as far as it was read: TGTGCCAGCAGCGGGGGGACAGGGGGCAGGGACACC. Translating it yields CASSGGTGGRDT. The complete CDR3 reads CASSGGTGGRDTIYF.

About this clone: The observed sequence ends 3 residues before the CDR3 terminus, with the missing tail filled in from the germline J gene. The J gene is TRBJ1-6, the V gene TRBV6-2 or TRBV6-3; 8 nucleotides line up with TRBD1. Per the germline V gene, CDR1 is MNHEY and CDR2 is SVGEGT. J lost 10 bases, V lost 6 bases, and 11 bases had no gene match. The CDR3 is 15 residues long. The CDR3 sequence: CASSRRGQAGSPLHF. CDR3 bases read: TGTGCCAGCAGCCGGCGGGGACAGGCTGGATCACCC.

This clone was picked up many times. The read gets to within 3 residues of the CDR3 end, and the germline J gene fills in the rest. The chain uses TRBV30 and TRBJ1-5; the match to TRBD1 covers 9 bases. The trim removed 1 base at V and 5 bases at J, leaving 0 bases unmatched. Germline V gives CDR1 GTSNPN, CDR2 SVGIG (reference sequence). The CDR3 contains 13 residues. The CDR3 protein is CAWSGQGDQPQHF. CDR3 bases read: TGTGCCTGGAGTGGACAGGGGGATCAGCCC.

In its sample, this clone was seen many times. The CDR3 extends 3 residues past the end of the read, so its final part is completed from the germline J gene. This chain links TRBV19 with TRBJ2-7, with a weak D call TRBD2 (6 bases). Trimming took 3 bases from V and 6 from J, leaving 15 bases between them. The CDR3 is 14 amino acids. Looked up from germline, CDR1 is LNHDA and CDR2 is SQIVND (reference sequence). The CDR3 bases that were read are TGTGCCAGTAGTATCCTAACGGGGACTCGCGAG. Amino acid sequence: CASSILTGTRE. The full CDR3 protein reads CASSILTGTREQYF.

This clone was detected ten times or more. The read falls 3 residues short of the CDR3 end, and the missing part is taken from the germline J gene. The chain is built from TRBV19 and TRBJ2-6, with TRBD1 as a possible D gene (6 bases). Deletions cut 3 bases from V and 0 bases from J, with 15 bases between. The CDR3 is 18 residues long. Germline-derived CDR1 and CDR2 are LNHDA and SQIVND (reference sequence). The CDR3 bases that were read are TGTGCCAGTAGTATTTATAGGACAGTACTCTCTGGGGCCAACGTC. Translated, it gives CASSIYRTVLSGANV. The whole CDR3 sequence reads CASSIYRTVLSGANVLTF.

Ten or more counts support this clone. The read terminates 3 residues ahead of where the CDR3 ends, so the germline J gene completes it. The chain is built from TRBV5-1 and TRBJ2-2; D might be TRBD1 (6 bases). The CDR3 consists of 15 residues. V was clipped by 1 base and J by 3 bases, with 10 bases between them. In germline, CDR1 is SGHRS, CDR2 YFSETQ. This chain's CDR3 is CASSLPRGDTGELFF. The sequenced part of the CDR3 DNA is TGCGCCAGCAGCTTGCCCAGGGGCGACACCGGGGAG.

This clone showed up many times. The read terminates 3 residues ahead of where the CDR3 ends, so the germline J gene completes it. The rearrangement links TRBV20-1 to TRBJ1-1; no clear D. The length of the CDR3 is 14 residues. Per the germline V gene, CDR1 is DFQATT and CDR2 is SNEGSKA (reference sequence). V lost 5 bases, J lost 0 bases, and 13 bases lay in between. CDR3 residues: CSAPMVGLNTEAFF. CDR3 bases read: TGCAGTGCTCCAATGGTAGGGCTGAACACTGAA.